Each of the 25 T cell receptor beta chains below was sequenced from the same sample in a study of glioma-infiltrating T cells after dendritic cell vaccination listed by TCRdb under 2016. Library preparation employed the immunoSEQ multiplex PCR assay. The table comes from immuneACCESS by way of TCRdb, which keeps in-frame sequences with V and J called. Part of the clones is missing from these tables; in studies checked, under half for an unresolved V gene and the rest for unknown reasons. This sample comprises 90,000 or so clones, approximately 80% of them detected only once. Over 2% of the sample is held by the ten biggest clonotypes. The meaning of the sample's time point label: after dendritic cell vaccination, including at tumor progression/relapse. Specimen: blood, collected after dendritic cell vaccination. The origin of the receptors is a human donor with glioblastoma.

This chain links TRBV29-1 with TRBJ2-3; 8 bases fit TRBD2. The junction had 17 bases not matched to a gene; V was cut back by 3 bases and J by 6 bases. Germline V gives CDR1 SQVTM, CDR2 ANQGSEA. This CDR3 region has 17 residues. The CDR3, as DNA: TGCAGCGTTGATGGCGGAGTAGCGGGATCTGTGAGGGATACGCAGTATTTT. Translated: CSVDGGVAGSVRDTQYF.

The chain uses TRBV29-1 and TRBJ1-1; 7 nucleotides agree with TRBD1. CDR3 length: 11 residues. The V gene end was trimmed by 5 bases and the J gene end by 10 bases; junction bases not matched to a gene: 7. The germline V gene encodes CDR1 SQVTM and CDR2 ANQGSEA. In DNA, the CDR3 is TGCAGCGTTCAACAGGGGATAGGAGCTTTCTTT. This codes for CSVQQGIGAFF.

Worth noting for this clone: A junction end diverges from the germline sequence, so it may reflect a read error. The chain joins TRBV2 to TRBJ2-1; 8 bases are a match to TRBD2. CDR1 and CDR2 from the germline V gene are SNHLY and FYNNEI. The CDR3 loop spans 15 amino acids. CDR3 nucleotide sequence: TGTGCCAGCACTGAAGCGGGAGAACCTCACAATGAGCAGTTCTTC. It specifies CASTEAGEPHNEQFF.

The V and J genes are TRBV5-6 and TRBJ2-7; 8 bases align to TRBD1. Trimming at V came to 1 base and at J to 4 bases, leaving 13 bases not matched to a gene. Germline V gene data show CDR1 as SGHDT and CDR2 as YYEEEE. The CDR3 sequence is 17 residues long. In DNA form, the CDR3 reads TGTGCCAGCAGCTTGAAGATTTCGACAGGGGCACCTTACGAGCAGTACTTC. As protein: CASSLKISTGAPYEQYF.

In nucleotides, the CDR3 is TGTGCCAGCAGCTTGAATGGGGGCAGCTCCTACAATGAGCAGTTCTTC. It encodes CASSLNGGSSYNEQFF. J is TRBJ2-1 and V is TRBV5-6; a possible D gene is TRBD1 (6 bases). The germline V gene encodes CDR1 SGHDT and CDR2 YYEEEE. The V and J ends lost 1 base and 0 bases respectively, with 11 bases between them. This CDR3 is built from 16 residues.

The rearrangement joins TRBV5-1 to TRBJ2-5, with 10 bases fitting TRBD1. CDR1 is SGHRS, CDR2 YFSETQ, per germline. V shed 6 bases, J shed 7 bases, and the junction held 9 bases outside the gene matches. The length of the CDR3 is 14 residues. The CDR3 sequence: CASKSTGGEGTQYF. The CDR3 DNA follows: TGCGCCAGCAAGTCGACAGGGGGCGAGGGGACCCAGTACTTC.

The chain links TRBV9 to TRBJ2-6; weak D call: TRBD1 (6 bases). V was pared by 1 base and J by 2 bases, with 13 bases between. CDR1 and CDR2 from the germline V gene are SGDLS and YYNGEE. The CDR3 extends over 17 amino acids. This CDR3 reads CASSVTGISPGANVLTF. The CDR3 DNA reads as TGTGCCAGCAGCGTAACAGGGATTAGCCCTGGGGCCAACGTCCTGACTTTC.

The J gene is TRBJ1-2, the V gene TRBV7-9; D not resolved. Germline assignment: CDR1 SEHNR and CDR2 FQNEAQ (reference sequence). The ends were cut back, 2 bases at V and 6 bases at J, with 7 bases in the middle. This CDR3 comprises 12 residues. The CDR3 is CASSLSENGYTF. The CDR3 nucleotides are TGTGCCAGCAGCTTAAGTGAGAATGGCTACACCTTC. Looking up the rest from reference TRBV7-9 and TRBJ1-2 gives the full variable domain: DTGVSQNPRHKITKRGQNVTFRCDPISEHNRLYWYRQTLGQGPEFLTYFQNEAQLEKSRLLSDRFSAERPKGSFSTLEIQRTEQGDSAMYLCASSLSENGYTFGSGTRLTVV.

V is TRBV18 and J is TRBJ1-1, with 8 positions matching TRBD1. The V gene end was trimmed by 3 bases and the J gene end by 5 bases; junction bases not matched to a gene: 11. Germline V gene lookup returns CDR1 KGHSH and CDR2 LQKENI. The CDR3 covers 16 residues. The DNA for the CDR3 is TGTGCCAGCTCACCTATGTTCGGACAGGGAGGGACTGAAGCTTTCTTT. It yields the protein CASSPMFGQGGTEAFF.

The chain is built from TRBV5-1 and TRBJ2-3; no definite D call. This CDR3 spans 13 amino acids. Trimming stripped 0 bases from V and 3 bases from J, with 5 bases between. Germline loops: CDR1 SGHRS, CDR2 YFSETQ. The CDR3 region is CASSLVGTDTQYF. CDR3 DNA sequence: TGCGCCAGCAGCTTGGTCGGGACAGATACGCAGTATTTT.

V is TRBV4-2 and J is TRBJ2-1; D call uncertain. The germline CDR1 and CDR2 sequences are LGHNA and YNFKEQ. The CDR3 spans 14 residues. Trimming took 0 bases from V and 8 from J, leaving 11 bases between them. The CDR3 region has the DNA TGTGCCAGCAGCCAAGATTATCTTCGCGATGAGCAGTTCTTC. Amino acid sequence: CASSQDYLRDEQFF.

The V call is TRBV5-4, the J call TRBJ1-2; D gene unclear. V lost 1 base and J 4 bases, leaving 8 bases between the germline ends. CDR1 SGHNT and CDR2 YYREEE come from the germline V gene (reference sequence). The CDR3 consists of 13 residues. In DNA form, the CDR3 reads TGTGCCAGCAGCTTGATCAGTGCCTATGGCTACACCTTC. Encoded protein: CASSLISAYGYTF.

The rearrangement joins TRBV6-5 to TRBJ1-2; 11 positions agree with TRBD1. The CDR3 has 15 residues. Losses at the gene ends were 11 bases for V and 7 bases for J; bases not matched to a gene: 15. The germline V gene has CDR1 MNHEY and CDR2 SVGAGI. The CDR3 coding sequence is TGTGCCGTCCAAACCGGGGGGACAGGGGGAGGTGGCTACACCTTC. It is translated as CAVQTGGTGGGGYTF.

This sequence joins TRBV5-1 and TRBJ1-1; D gene ambiguous. The CDR3 sequence is 14 residues long. V lost 1 base, J lost 4 bases, and 11 bases lay in between. Germline lookup yields CDR1 SGHRS and CDR2 YFSETQ. The CDR3 bases are TGCGCCAGCAGCTTGCGGGTCGGCAGCACTGAAGCTTTCTTT. Its protein product is CASSLRVGSTEAFF.

The gene calls are TRBV5-1 and TRBJ2-2; maybe TRBD2 (5 bases). Trimming took 4 bases from V and 1 from J, leaving 5 bases between them. There are 13 residues in the CDR3. Germline-derived CDR1 and CDR2 are SGHRS and YFSETQ. The DNA of the CDR3 is TGCGCCAGCAGCCGGGGGAACACCGGGGAGCTGTTTTTT. It codes for CASSRGNTGELFF.

The rearrangement joins TRBV6-5 to TRBJ2-2, with a tentative D call TRBD2 (6 bases). Trimming removed 5 bases from V and 6 bases from J, with 16 bases in between. Per germline, CDR1 MNHEY and CDR2 SVGAGI. This CDR3 is 15 amino acids long. CDR3 in amino acids: CASSQEGIEPGELFF. The CDR3 nucleotides read TGTGCCAGCAGTCAGGAGGGGATCGAACCCGGGGAGCTGTTTTTT.

This clone was seen a few times. This chain connects TRBV2 to TRBJ2-2, with 7 bases identical to TRBD1. Germline V gene sequence: CDR1 SNHLY, CDR2 FYNNEI. CDR3 length: 14 amino acids. J lost 7 bases, V lost 6 bases, and 8 bases had no gene match. In nucleotides, the CDR3 is TGTGCCAGCAGCAAAGAAGGGGGCATCGGGGAGCTGTTTTTT. This gives the protein CASSKEGGIGELFF.

This clone was seen a single time. The chain joins TRBV18 to TRBJ1-2; a weak D match, TRBD1 (6 bases). Deletions cut 3 bases from V and 7 bases from J, with 18 bases between. The CDR3 extends over 15 amino acids. Germline V lookup: CDR1 KGHSH, CDR2 LQKENI. The CDR3 spells CASSPRDTEDSGYTF. DNA for the CDR3: TGTGCCAGCTCACCCCGGGACACCGAGGACAGTGGCTACACCTTC. Drawing the rest from reference TRBV18 and TRBJ1-2, the complete variable domain is NAGVMQNPRHLVRRRGQEARLRCSPMKGHSHVYWYRQLPEEGLKFMVYLQKENIIDESGMPKERFSAEFPKEGPSILRIQQVVRGDSAAYFCASSPRDTEDSGYTFGSGTRLTVV.

The chain employs TRBV2 and TRBJ1-3; possible D gene TRBD1, 6 bases. The CDR3 is 14 residues long. With 3 bases removed from V and 0 bases from J, the gap between germline ends came to 6 bases. CDR1 is SNHLY, CDR2 FYNNEI, per germline. In DNA, the CDR3 is TGTGCCAGCAGTGAGGGACACTCTGGAAACACCATATATTTT. This encodes CASSEGHSGNTIYF.

V gene TRBV7-9 combines with J gene TRBJ2-7; 9 bases are a match to TRBD2. Trimming removed 0 bases from V and 1 base from J; junction bases left unmatched: 1. Germline V CDR1 and CDR2: SEHNR, FQNEAQ (reference sequence). The CDR3 length is 15 residues. CDR3 sequence reads: CASSLATSGSYEQYV. CDR3 nucleotide sequence: TGTGCCAGCAGCTTAGCGACTAGCGGATCCTACGAGCAGTACGTC.

This chain links TRBV11-3 with TRBJ2-1; D is undetermined. V lost 5 bases, J lost 5 bases, and 7 bases lay in between. The CDR3 has 12 amino acids. Germline V gene lookup returns CDR1 SGHNT and CDR2 YENEEA. CDR3 bases: TGTGCCAGCAGCCTCCGGGACAATGAGCAGTTCTTC. Residues: CASSLRDNEQFF.

This clone came up a few times. This sequence joins TRBV9 and TRBJ2-3, with D possibly TRBD2 on 6 matching bases. Germline V gives CDR1 SGDLS, CDR2 YYNGEE. V was cut by 2 bases and J by 3 bases, with 10 bases left in between. This CDR3 has 14 amino acids. The CDR3 DNA follows: TGTGCCAGCAGCGTGTACGGGAGTACAGATACGCAGTATTTT. Translating it yields CASSVYGSTDTQYF.

Only one count was recorded for this clone. This chain joins TRBV4-1 and TRBJ2-3; weak D call: TRBD2 (5 bases). Germline CDR1 MGHRA, CDR2 YSYEKL. The germline V and J ends were trimmed by 2 bases and 0 bases, with 15 bases remaining between them. This CDR3 contains 17 residues. The chain's CDR3 is CASSQTLRDASTDTQYF. The CDR3 region has the DNA TGCGCCAGCAGCCAAACCCTACGGGATGCTAGCACAGATACGCAGTATTTT.

The rearrangement links TRBV7-9 to TRBJ1-2; TRBD1 might be the D (5 bases). Germline V gives CDR1 SEHNR, CDR2 FQNEAQ (reference sequence). The V end lost 1 base, the J end lost 8 bases, and 14 bases lay between the germline ends. The CDR3 has 14 amino acids. The CDR3 loop reads CASSLVGEGGGYTF. The DNA for the CDR3 is TGTGCCAGCAGCTTAGTAGGGGAAGGTGGCGGCTACACCTTC.

This sequence joins TRBV5-1 and TRBJ2-2, with D perhaps matching TRBD1 (5 bases). The CDR3 covers 15 residues. The V gene lost 4 bases and the J gene lost 7 bases, with 17 bases spanning the gap. The germline CDR1 and CDR2 sequences are SGHRS and YFSETQ. The CDR3 region is CASSPIPGLGGELFF. CDR3 coding DNA: TGCGCCAGCAGCCCGATCCCAGGGCTAGGCGGGGAGCTGTTTTTT.